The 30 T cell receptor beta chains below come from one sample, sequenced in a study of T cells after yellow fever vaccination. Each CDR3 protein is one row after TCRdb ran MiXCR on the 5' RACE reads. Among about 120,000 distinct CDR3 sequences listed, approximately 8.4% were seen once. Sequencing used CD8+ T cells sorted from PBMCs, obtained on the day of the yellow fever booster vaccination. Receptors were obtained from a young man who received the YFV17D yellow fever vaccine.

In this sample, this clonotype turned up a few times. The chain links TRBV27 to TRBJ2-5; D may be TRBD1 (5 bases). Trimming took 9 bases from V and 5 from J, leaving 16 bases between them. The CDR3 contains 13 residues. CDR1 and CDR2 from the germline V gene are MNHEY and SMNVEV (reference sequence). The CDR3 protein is CASSDQGIETQYF. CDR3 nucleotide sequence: TGTGCCAGTAGTGATCAGGGTATCGAGACCCAGTACTTC.

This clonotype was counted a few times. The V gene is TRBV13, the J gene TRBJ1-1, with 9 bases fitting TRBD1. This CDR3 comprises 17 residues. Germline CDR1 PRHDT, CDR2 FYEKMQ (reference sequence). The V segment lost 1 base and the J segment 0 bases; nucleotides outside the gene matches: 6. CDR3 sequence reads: CASSLVSTGGMNTEAFF. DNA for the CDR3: TGTGCCAGCAGCTTAGTTTCGACAGGGGGAATGAACACTGAAGCTTTCTTT.

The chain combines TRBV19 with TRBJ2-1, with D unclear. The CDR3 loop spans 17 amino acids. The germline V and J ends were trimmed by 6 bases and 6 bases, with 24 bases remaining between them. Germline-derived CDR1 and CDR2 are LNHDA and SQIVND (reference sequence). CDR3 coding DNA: TGTGCCAGTAGAAGGGATTGGGGTTTCTCCACTGTCAATGAGCAGTTCTTC. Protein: CASRRDWGFSTVNEQFF.

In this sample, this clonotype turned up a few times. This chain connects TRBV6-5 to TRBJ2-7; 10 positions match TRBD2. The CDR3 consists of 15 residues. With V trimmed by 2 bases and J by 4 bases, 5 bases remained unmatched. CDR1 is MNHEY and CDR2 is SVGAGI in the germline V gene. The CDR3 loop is CASSYAGTSAYEQYF. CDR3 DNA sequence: TGTGCCAGCAGTTACGCTGGGACTAGCGCTTACGAGCAGTACTTC.

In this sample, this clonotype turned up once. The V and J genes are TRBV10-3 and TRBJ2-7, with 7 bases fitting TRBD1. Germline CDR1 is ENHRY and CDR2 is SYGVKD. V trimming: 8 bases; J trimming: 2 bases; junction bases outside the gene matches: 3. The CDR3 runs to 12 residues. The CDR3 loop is CAIQGDTYEQYF. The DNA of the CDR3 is TGTGCCATCCAGGGGGACACCTACGAGCAGTACTTC.

This CDR3 reads CASSFAARAGYTF. DNA of the CDR3: TGTGCCAGCAGCTTCGCTGCCAGGGCCGGCTACACCTTC. The rearrangement links TRBV7-2 to TRBJ1-2; tentatively, D is TRBD1 (5 bases). Between the trimmed V and J ends, which lost 3 bases and 8 bases, there was a span of 13 bases. The CDR3 spans 13 residues. Germline CDR1 is SGHTA and CDR2 is FQGNSA.

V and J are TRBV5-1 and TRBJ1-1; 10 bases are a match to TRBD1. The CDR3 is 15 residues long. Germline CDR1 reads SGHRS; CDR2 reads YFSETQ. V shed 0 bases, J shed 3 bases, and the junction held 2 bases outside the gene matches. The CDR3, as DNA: TGCGCCAGCAGCTTGGGGACAGGGGGTCACACTGAAGCTTTCTTT. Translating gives CASSLGTGGHTEAFF.

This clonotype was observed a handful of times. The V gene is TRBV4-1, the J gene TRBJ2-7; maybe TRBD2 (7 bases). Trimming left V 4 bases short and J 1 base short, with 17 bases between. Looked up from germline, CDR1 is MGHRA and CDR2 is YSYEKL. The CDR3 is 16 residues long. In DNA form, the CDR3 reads TGCGCCAGCAGCCGGGGGGGAACAGGGTCTTCCTACGAGCAGTACTTC. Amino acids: CASSRGGTGSSYEQYF.

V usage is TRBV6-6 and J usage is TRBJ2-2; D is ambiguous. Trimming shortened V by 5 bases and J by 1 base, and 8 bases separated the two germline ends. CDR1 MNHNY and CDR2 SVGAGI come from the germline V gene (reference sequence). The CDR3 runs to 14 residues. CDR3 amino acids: CASSPYGNTGELFF. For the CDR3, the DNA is TGTGCCAGCAGTCCGTATGGGAACACCGGGGAGCTGTTTTTT.

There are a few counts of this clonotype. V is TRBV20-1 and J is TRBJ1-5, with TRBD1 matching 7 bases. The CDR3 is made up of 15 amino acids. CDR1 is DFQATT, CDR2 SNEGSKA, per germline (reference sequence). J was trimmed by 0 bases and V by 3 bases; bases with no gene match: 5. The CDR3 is CSASPTGYSNQPQHF. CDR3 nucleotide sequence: TGCAGTGCTAGCCCGACAGGGTATAGCAATCAGCCCCAGCATTTT.

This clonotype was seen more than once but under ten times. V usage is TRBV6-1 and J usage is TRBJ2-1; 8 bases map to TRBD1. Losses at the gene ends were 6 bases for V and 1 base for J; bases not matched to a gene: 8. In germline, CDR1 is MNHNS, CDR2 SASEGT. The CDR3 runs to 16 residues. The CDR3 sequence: CASSWDRRLSYNEQFF. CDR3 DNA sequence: TGTGCCAGCAGCTGGGACAGGCGTTTGTCCTACAATGAGCAGTTCTTC.

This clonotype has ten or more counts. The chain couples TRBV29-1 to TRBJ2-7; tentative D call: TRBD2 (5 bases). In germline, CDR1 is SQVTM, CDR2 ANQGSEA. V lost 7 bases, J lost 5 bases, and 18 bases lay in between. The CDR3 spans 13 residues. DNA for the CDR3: TGCAGCGCTGGAGGCGGCCCTAGGGACGAGCAGTACTTC. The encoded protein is CSAGGGPRDEQYF.

The CDR3 region has the DNA TGTGCCACCAGCCGACGGGACGGCCCCTACGATCAGTACGTC. This encodes CATSRRDGPYDQYV. J is TRBJ2-7 and V is TRBV15; D is possibly TRBD1 or TRBD2 (5 bases each). The V gene's germline CDR1 is LNHNV and CDR2 YYDKDF (reference sequence). This CDR3 region has 14 residues.

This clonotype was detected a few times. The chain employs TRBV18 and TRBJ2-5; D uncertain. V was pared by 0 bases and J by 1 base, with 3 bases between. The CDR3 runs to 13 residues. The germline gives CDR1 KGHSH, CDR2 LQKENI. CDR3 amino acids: CASSPPIQETQYF. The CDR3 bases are TGTGCCAGCTCACCACCCATCCAAGAGACCCAGTACTTC.

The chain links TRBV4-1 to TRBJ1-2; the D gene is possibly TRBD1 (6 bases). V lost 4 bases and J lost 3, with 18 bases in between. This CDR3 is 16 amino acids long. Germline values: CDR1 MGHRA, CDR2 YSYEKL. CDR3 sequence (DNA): TGCGCCAGCAGCCCGCGGGTGGGGGGCTGGGACTATGGCTACACCTTC. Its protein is CASSPRVGGWDYGYTF.

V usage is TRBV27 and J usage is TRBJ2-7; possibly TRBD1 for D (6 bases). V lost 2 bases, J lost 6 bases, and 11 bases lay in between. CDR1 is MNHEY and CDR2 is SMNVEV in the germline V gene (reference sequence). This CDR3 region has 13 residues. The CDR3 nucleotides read TGTGCCAGCAGTTTAAATTTCAGGGGCGAGCAGTACTTC. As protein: CASSLNFRGEQYF.

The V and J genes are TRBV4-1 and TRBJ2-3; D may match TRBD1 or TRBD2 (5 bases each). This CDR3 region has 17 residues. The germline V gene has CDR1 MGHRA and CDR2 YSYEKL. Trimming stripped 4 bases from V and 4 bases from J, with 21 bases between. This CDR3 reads CASSPTSDPGRADTQYF. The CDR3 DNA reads TGCGCCAGCAGCCCTACCTCCGACCCGGGACGGGCAGATACGCAGTATTTT.

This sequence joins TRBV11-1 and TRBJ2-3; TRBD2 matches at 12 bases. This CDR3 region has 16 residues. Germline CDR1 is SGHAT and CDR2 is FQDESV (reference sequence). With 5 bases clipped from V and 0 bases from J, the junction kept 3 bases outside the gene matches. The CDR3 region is CASSKLAGGSTDTQYF. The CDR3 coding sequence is TGTGCCAGCAGCAAACTAGCGGGGGGAAGCACAGATACGCAGTATTTT. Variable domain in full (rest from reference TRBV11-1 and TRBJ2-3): EAEVAQSPRYKITEKSQAVAFWCDPISGHATLYWYRQILGQGPELLVQFQDESVVDDSQLPKDRFSAERLKGVDSTLKIQPAELGDSAMYLCASSKLAGGSTDTQYFGPGTRLTVL.

The CDR3 loop is CASSLARGRGEQFF. The CDR3 DNA follows: TGCGCCAGCAGCTTGGCCAGGGGGCGTGGGGAGCAGTTCTTC. The chain carries TRBV5-1 and TRBJ2-1; 8 nucleotides line up with TRBD1. This CDR3 has 14 residues. The V segment lost 0 bases and the J segment 10 bases; nucleotides outside the gene matches: 6. Germline CDR1 and CDR2: SGHRS and YFSETQ.

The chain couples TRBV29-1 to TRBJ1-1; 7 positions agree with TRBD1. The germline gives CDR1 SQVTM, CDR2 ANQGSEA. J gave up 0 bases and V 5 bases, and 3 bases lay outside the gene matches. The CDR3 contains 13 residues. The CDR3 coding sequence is TGCAGCGTTCTCGGGACAGTGAACACTGAAGCTTTCTTT. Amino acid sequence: CSVLGTVNTEAFF.

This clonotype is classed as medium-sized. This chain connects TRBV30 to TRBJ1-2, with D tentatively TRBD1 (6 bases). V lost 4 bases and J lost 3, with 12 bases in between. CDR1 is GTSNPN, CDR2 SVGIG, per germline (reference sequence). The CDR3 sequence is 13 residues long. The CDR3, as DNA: TGTGCCTGGAACGGGGGGCAATACTATGGCTACACCTTC. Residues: CAWNGGQYYGYTF.

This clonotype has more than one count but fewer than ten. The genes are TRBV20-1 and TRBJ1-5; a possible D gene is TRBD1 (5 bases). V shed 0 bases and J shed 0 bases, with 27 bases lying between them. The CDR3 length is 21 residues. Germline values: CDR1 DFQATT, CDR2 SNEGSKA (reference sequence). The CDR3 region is CSARDNRVAGLTKNSNQPQHF. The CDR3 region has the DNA TGCAGTGCTAGAGATAATCGAGTCGCGGGACTGACAAAAAATAGCAATCAGCCCCAGCATTTT.

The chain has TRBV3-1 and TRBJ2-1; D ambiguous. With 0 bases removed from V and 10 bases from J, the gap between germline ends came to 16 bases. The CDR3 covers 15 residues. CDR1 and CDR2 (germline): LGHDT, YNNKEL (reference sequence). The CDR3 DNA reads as TGTGCCAGCAGCCAAGATTGGTCTTTAACAATGGAGCAGTTCTTC. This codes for CASSQDWSLTMEQFF.

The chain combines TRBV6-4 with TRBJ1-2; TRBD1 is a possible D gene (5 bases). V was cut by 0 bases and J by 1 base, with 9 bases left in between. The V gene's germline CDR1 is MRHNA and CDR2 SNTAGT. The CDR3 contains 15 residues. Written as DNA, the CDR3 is TGTGCCAGCAGTGACTCAGGACACCATAACTATGGCTACACCTTC. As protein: CASSDSGHHNYGYTF.

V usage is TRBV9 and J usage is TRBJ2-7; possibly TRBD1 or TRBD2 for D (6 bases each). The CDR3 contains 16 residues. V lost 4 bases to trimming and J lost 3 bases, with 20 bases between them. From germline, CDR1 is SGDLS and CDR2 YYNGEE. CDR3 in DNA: TGTGCCAGCAGCCCAGGACGGGAAGGGGGGAACTACGAGCAGTACGTC. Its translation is CASSPGREGGNYEQYV.

CDR3 coding DNA: TGTGCCAGCAGCCCACGGCAGAGGGGAAACATTCAGTACTTC. Protein sequence: CASSPRQRGNIQYF. The genes are TRBV11-1 and TRBJ2-4; possibly TRBD1 or TRBD2 for D (5 bases each). The CDR3 contains 14 residues. The V end lost 5 bases, the J end lost 6 bases, and 14 bases lay between the germline ends. Germline-derived CDR1 and CDR2 are SGHAT and FQDESV (reference sequence). Drawing the rest from reference TRBV11-1 and TRBJ2-4, the complete variable domain is EAEVAQSPRYKITEKSQAVAFWCDPISGHATLYWYRQILGQGPELLVQFQDESVVDDSQLPKDRFSAERLKGVDSTLKIQPAELGDSAMYLCASSPRQRGNIQYFGAGTRLSVL.

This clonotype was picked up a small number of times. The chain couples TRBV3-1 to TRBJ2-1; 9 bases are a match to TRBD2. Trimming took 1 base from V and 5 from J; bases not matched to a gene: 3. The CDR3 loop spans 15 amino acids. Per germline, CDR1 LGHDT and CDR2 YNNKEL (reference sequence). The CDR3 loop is CASSQGGGANNEQFF. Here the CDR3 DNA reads TGTGCCAGCAGCCAAGGCGGGGGGGCCAACAATGAGCAGTTCTTC.

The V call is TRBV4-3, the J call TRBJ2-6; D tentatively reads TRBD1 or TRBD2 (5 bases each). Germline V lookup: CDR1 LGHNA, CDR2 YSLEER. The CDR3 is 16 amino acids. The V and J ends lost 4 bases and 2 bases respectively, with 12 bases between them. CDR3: CASSLERGTGANVLTF. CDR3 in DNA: TGCGCCAGCAGCCTCGAGAGGGGAACTGGGGCCAACGTCCTGACTTTC.

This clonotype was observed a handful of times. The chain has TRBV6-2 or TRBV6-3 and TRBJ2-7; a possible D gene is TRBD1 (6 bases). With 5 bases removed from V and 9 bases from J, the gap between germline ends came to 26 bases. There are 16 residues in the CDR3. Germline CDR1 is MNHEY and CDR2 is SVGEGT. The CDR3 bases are TGTGCCAGCAGTAAAAACAGGGCGGATCTTCCTACGAGGCAGTACTTC. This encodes CASSKNRADLPTRQYF.

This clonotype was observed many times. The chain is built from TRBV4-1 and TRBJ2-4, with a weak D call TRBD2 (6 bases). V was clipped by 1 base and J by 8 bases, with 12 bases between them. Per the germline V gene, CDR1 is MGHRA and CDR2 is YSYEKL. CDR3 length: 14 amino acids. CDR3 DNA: TGCGCCAGCAGCCAAGGGGGAGGTTACGACATTCAGTACTTC. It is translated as CASSQGGGYDIQYF.